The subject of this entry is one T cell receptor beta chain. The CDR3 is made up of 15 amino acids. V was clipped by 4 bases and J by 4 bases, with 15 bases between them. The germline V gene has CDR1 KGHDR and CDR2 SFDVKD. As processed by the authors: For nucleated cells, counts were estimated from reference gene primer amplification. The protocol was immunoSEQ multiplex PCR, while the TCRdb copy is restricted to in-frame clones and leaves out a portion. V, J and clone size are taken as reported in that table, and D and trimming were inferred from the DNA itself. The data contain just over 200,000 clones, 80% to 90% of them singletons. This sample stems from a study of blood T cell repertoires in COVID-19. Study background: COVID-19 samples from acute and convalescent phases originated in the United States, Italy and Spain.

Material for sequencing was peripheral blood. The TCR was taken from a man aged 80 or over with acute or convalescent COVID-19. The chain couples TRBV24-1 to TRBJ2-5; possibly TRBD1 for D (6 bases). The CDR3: CATSDMGHRGETQYF. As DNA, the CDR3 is TGTGCCACCAGTGACATGGGACATCGGGGAGAGACCCAGTACTTC.